The present TCR beta chain was sequenced within a study of T cell responses to AZD1222 COVID-19 vaccine. Assay: immunoSEQ multiplex PCR; the TCRdb copy retains only in-frame clones and omits some. The sample lists under 150,000 clones; 85% to 95% were seen once. The germline V gene has CDR1 SGHRS and CDR2 YFSETQ. The CDR3 contains 15 residues. The V end lost 1 base, the J end lost 5 bases, and 12 bases lay between the germline ends. The TCR was taken from an adult in good health. The chain couples TRBV5-1 to TRBJ1-4; possible D gene TRBD1, 5 bases. The sample was peripheral blood, taken on day 0 of AZD1222 vaccination. The CDR3 loop is CASSLTQGKNEKLFF. The CDR3 DNA follows: TGCGCCAGCAGCTTGACCCAGGGTAAAAATGAAAAACTGTTTTTT.